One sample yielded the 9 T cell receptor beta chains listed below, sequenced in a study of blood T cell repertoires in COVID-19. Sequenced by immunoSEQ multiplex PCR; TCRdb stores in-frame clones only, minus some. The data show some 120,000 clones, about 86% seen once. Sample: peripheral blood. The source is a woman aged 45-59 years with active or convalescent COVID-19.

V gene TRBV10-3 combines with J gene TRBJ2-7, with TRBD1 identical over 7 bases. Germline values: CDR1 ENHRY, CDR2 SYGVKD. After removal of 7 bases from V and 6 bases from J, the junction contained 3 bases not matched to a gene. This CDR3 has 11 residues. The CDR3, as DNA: TGTGCCATCACCACAGGGGTCGAGCAGTACTTC. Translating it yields CAITTGVEQYF.

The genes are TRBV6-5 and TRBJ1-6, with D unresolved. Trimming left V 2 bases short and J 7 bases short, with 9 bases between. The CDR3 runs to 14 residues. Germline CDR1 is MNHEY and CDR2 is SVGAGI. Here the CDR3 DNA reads TGTGCCAGCAGTTACAATCGGGTCAATTCACCCCTCCACTTT. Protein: CASSYNRVNSPLHF.

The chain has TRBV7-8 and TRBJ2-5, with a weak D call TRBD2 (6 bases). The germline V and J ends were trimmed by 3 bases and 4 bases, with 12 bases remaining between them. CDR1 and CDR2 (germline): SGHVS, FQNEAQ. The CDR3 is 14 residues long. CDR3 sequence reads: CASSLGTVAETQYF. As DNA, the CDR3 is TGTGCCAGCAGCTTGGGGACTGTCGCAGAGACCCAGTACTTC. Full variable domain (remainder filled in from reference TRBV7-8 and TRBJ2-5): GAGVSQSPRYKVAKRGQDVALRCDPISGHVSLFWYQQALGQGPEFLTYFQNEAQLDKSGLPSDRFFAERPEGSVSTLKIQRTQQEDSAVYLCASSLGTVAETQYFGPGTRLLVL.

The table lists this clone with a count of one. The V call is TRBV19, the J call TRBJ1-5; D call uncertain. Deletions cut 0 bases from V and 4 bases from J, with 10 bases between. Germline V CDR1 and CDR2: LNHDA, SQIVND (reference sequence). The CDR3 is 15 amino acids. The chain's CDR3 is CASSIDRAPNQPQHF. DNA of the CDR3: TGTGCCAGTAGTATAGACCGTGCGCCAAATCAGCCCCAGCATTTT.

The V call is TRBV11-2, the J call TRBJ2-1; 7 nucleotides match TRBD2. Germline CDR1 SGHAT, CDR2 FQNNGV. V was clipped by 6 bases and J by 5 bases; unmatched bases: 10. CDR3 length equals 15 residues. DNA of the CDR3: TGTGCCAGCAGTTCAATAGGGCTAGCGGACAATGAGCAGTTCTTC. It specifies CASSSIGLADNEQFF.

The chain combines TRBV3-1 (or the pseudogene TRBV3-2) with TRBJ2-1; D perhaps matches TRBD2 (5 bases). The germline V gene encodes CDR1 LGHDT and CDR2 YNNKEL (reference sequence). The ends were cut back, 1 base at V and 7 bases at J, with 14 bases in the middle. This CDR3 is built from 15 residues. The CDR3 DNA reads TGTGCCAGCAGCCAAGGCGGGTGGGGTGTGAATGAGCAGTTCTTC. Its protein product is CASSQGGWGVNEQFF.

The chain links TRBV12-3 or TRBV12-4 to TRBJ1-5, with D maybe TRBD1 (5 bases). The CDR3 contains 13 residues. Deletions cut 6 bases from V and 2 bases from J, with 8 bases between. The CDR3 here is CASSPQGNQPQHF. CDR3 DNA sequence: TGTGCCAGCAGCCCACAGGGCAATCAGCCCCAGCATTTT.

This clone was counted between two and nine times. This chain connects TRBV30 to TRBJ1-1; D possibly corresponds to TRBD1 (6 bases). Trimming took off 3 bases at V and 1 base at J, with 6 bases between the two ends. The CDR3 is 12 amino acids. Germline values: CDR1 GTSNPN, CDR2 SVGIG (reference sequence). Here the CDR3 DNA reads TGTGCCTGGAGAGGGGGGAACACTGAAGCTTTCTTT. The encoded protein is CAWRGGNTEAFF.

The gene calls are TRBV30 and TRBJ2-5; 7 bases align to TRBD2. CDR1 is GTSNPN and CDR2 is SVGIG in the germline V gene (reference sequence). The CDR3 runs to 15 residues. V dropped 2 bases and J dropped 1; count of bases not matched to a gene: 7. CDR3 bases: TGTGCCTGGAGTTTTCACGGGAGGCTCCAAGAGACCCAGTACTTC. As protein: CAWSFHGRLQETQYF.